Below, 24 T cell receptor beta chains from the same sample are listed, as sequenced in a study of T cell changes during pregnancy in multiple sclerosis. Sequenced by immunoSEQ multiplex PCR; TCRdb stores in-frame clones only, minus some. Among about 50,000 clones, roughly 94% were seen once, and the ten largest hold around 0.31%. The specimen comprised CD4+ T cells from peripheral blood mononuclear cells, sampled in the third trimester of pregnancy. These TCRs come from a female donor with multiple sclerosis, enrolled in a pregnancy study.

This sequence joins TRBV6-5 and TRBJ1-2; maybe TRBD1 (5 bases). Deletions cut 5 bases from V and 6 bases from J, with 19 bases between. In germline, CDR1 is MNHEY, CDR2 SVGAGI. The CDR3 is 15 residues long. CDR3 in amino acids: CASSTRDFEGDGYTF. CDR3 DNA sequence: TGTGCCAGCAGTACCCGGGACTTCGAAGGGGATGGCTACACCTTC.

This clone has a single count. CDR3 protein: CASSQAPSGAANTEAFF. In DNA, the CDR3 is TGCGCCAGCAGCCAAGCCCCCAGCGGGGCAGCGAACACTGAAGCTTTCTTT. This chain connects TRBV4-3 to TRBJ1-1; D is perhaps TRBD1 (5 bases). V lost 1 base and J lost 1, with 16 bases in between. The CDR3 has 17 amino acids. Germline V gives CDR1 LGHNA, CDR2 YSLEER.

This clone has only one observation. The CDR3 DNA reads as TGCGCCAGCAGCTGGGGACAGGGGGCTTACGAGCAGTACTTC. Amino acids: CASSWGQGAYEQYF. The V call is TRBV5-1, the J call TRBJ2-7; 12 bases agree with TRBD1. CDR3 length equals 14 residues. In germline, CDR1 is SGHRS, CDR2 YFSETQ. V trimming: 3 bases; J trimming: 4 bases; junction bases outside the gene matches: 2.

The table lists this clone with a count of one. The chain joins TRBV7-7 to TRBJ2-2, with 9 bases identical to TRBD2. CDR1 and CDR2 from the germline V gene are SSHAT and FNYEAQ (reference sequence). This CDR3 contains 13 residues. Here the CDR3 DNA reads TGTGCTATTTCCAGCGGGAGGTCCGGGGAGCTGTTTTTT. It specifies CAISSGRSGELFF. The entire variable domain, with the rest obtained from reference TRBV7-7 and TRBJ2-2, is as follows: GAGVSQSPRYKVTKRGQDVTLRCDPISSHATLYWYQQALGQGPEFLTYFNYEAQPDKSGLPSDRFSAERPEGSISTLTIQRTEQRDSAMYRCAISSGRSGELFFGEGSRLTVL.

This clone was seen just once. The chain links TRBV28 to TRBJ1-1; D gene uncertain. Germline values: CDR1 MDHEN, CDR2 SYDVKM. Trimming left V 4 bases short and J 8 bases short, with 26 bases between. The CDR3 is 17 amino acids. The CDR3 region has the DNA TGTGCCAGCAGTTATTCCCGGTCTCCGGCCAGCGTGGCAGAAGCTTTCTTT. Translation gives CASSYSRSPASVAEAFF.

The chain recombines TRBV19 with TRBJ2-1; 9 positions match TRBD1. With 5 bases clipped from V and 9 bases from J, the junction kept 11 bases outside the gene matches. The CDR3 runs 15 residues. Germline CDR1 reads LNHDA; CDR2 reads SQIVND (reference sequence). The CDR3 nucleotides read TGTGCCAGTAGTCCCGGGACAGGGCTGTGGACTGAGCAGTTCTTC. It specifies CASSPGTGLWTEQFF.

V usage is TRBV4-1 and J usage is TRBJ1-5; D might be TRBD1 (6 bases). From germline, CDR1 is MGHRA and CDR2 YSYEKL. Trimming removed 4 bases at V and 6 bases at J, with 13 bases between. There are 14 residues in the CDR3. The CDR3 spells CASSPGGGAQPQHF. The CDR3 nucleotides are TGCGCCAGCAGCCCCGGTGGGGGGGCTCAGCCCCAGCATTTT.

CDR3 loop: CASSVGMGINPEQYF. The CDR3 bases are TGTGCCAGCTCTGTCGGGATGGGAATAAATCCCGAGCAGTACTTC. This sequence joins TRBV18 and TRBJ2-7; D might be TRBD2 (5 bases). The CDR3 is made up of 15 amino acids. Trimming shortened V by 6 bases and J by 6 bases, and 21 bases separated the two germline ends. CDR1 and CDR2 (germline): KGHSH, LQKENI.

The chain links TRBV7-6 to TRBJ2-4; 9 bases are a match to TRBD1. After removal of 4 bases from V and 5 bases from J, the junction contained 9 bases not matched to a gene. The CDR3 runs to 16 residues. Germline loops: CDR1 SGHVS, CDR2 FNYEAQ. The CDR3 region has the DNA TGTGCCAGCAGCTCCCCCTTAGGGGACAGGGAAAACATTCAGTACTTC. It encodes CASSSPLGDRENIQYF.

The rearrangement uses TRBV11-2 and TRBJ2-7; TRBD2 matches at 9 bases. The CDR3 covers 16 residues. Germline CDR1 reads SGHAT; CDR2 reads FQNNGV. J was trimmed by 1 base and V by 1 base; bases with no gene match: 5. The CDR3 nucleotides read TGTGCCAGCAGCTTAGTCGGTAGCGGGAGATCCTACGAGCAGTACTTC. Translating gives CASSLVGSGRSYEQYF. Looking up the rest from reference TRBV11-2 and TRBJ2-7 gives the full variable domain: EAGVAQSPRYKIIEKRQSVAFWCNPISGHATLYWYQQILGQGPKLLIQFQNNGVVDDSQLPKDRFSAERLKGVDSTLKIQPAKLEDSAVYLCASSLVGSGRSYEQYFGPGTRLTVT.

The rearrangement links TRBV7-2 to TRBJ2-1; TRBD2 agrees at 9 bases. The CDR3 covers 14 residues. Looked up from germline, CDR1 is SGHTA and CDR2 is FQGNSA. V shed 6 bases and J 5 bases; nucleotides not matched to a gene: 5. The chain's CDR3 is CASSRPSGDNEQFF. In DNA form, the CDR3 reads TGTGCCAGCAGTCGGCCTAGCGGGGACAATGAGCAGTTCTTC. Based on the CDR3 plus reference TRBV7-2 and TRBJ2-1, the full variable domain is GAGVSQSPSNKVTEKGKDVELRCDPISGHTALYWYRQSLGQGLEFLIYFQGNSAPDKSGLPSDRFSAERTGGSVSTLTIQRTQQEDSAVYLCASSRPSGDNEQFFGPGTRLTVL.

The genes are TRBV4-3 and TRBJ2-1; D remains unclear. CDR1 LGHNA and CDR2 YSLEER come from the germline V gene. The germline V and J ends were trimmed by 1 base and 4 bases, with 17 bases remaining between them. The CDR3 has 17 residues. The CDR3 spells CASSQAVADPRYNEQFF. CDR3 bases: TGCGCCAGCAGCCAAGCAGTGGCAGACCCGCGGTACAATGAGCAGTTCTTC.

This clone was recorded only once. The V and J genes are TRBV7-9 and TRBJ1-6, with D tentatively TRBD1 (5 bases). V lost 2 bases, J lost 7 bases, and 12 bases lay in between. This CDR3 region has 15 residues. Germline CDR1 SEHNR, CDR2 FQNEAQ (reference sequence). Here the CDR3 reads CASSLSAGGNSPLHF. The CDR3 region has the DNA TGTGCCAGCAGCTTATCGGCCGGGGGAAATTCACCCCTCCACTTT. Combining the CDR3 with reference TRBV7-9 and TRBJ1-6 gives the whole variable domain DTGVSQNPRHKITKRGQNVTFRCDPISEHNRLYWYRQTLGQGPEFLTYFQNEAQLEKSRLLSDRFSAERPKGSFSTLEIQRTEQGDSAMYLCASSLSAGGNSPLHFGNGTRLTVT.

The chain recombines TRBV7-3 with TRBJ2-7; 10 bases align to TRBD1. Germline V gene lookup returns CDR1 SGHTA and CDR2 FQGTGA. The V segment lost 2 bases and the J segment 3 bases; nucleotides outside the gene matches: 4. This CDR3 is 15 amino acids long. CDR3 in amino acids: CASSLVGTGVYEQYF. CDR3 DNA sequence: TGTGCCAGCAGCTTAGTTGGGACAGGGGTCTACGAGCAGTACTTC.

The chain carries TRBV2 and TRBJ1-6, with a weak D call TRBD1 (6 bases). CDR3 length: 15 residues. With 4 bases removed from V and 7 bases from J, the gap between germline ends came to 14 bases. Germline V lookup: CDR1 SNHLY, CDR2 FYNNEI. The CDR3 sequence is CASSAVGGENSPLHF. The DNA for the CDR3 is TGTGCCAGCAGTGCAGTTGGGGGCGAGAATTCACCCCTCCACTTT. Complete variable domain (other parts from reference TRBV2 and TRBJ1-6): EPEVTQTPSHQVTQMGQEVILRCVPISNHLYFYWYRQILGQKVEFLVSFYNNEISEKSEIFDDQFSVERPDGSNFTLKIRSTKLEDSAMYFCASSAVGGENSPLHFGNGTRLTVT.

This chain links TRBV29-1 with TRBJ2-7; 8 positions match TRBD2. Germline V gene sequence: CDR1 SQVTM, CDR2 ANQGSEA. Germline trimming cut 2 bases from V and 5 bases from J; bases unmatched to any gene: 11. CDR3 length: 15 residues. The CDR3 protein is CSVEQAGVGTDEQYF. In nucleotides, the CDR3 is TGCAGCGTTGAACAAGCGGGAGTAGGGACCGACGAGCAGTACTTC.

The V call is TRBV7-9, the J call TRBJ1-1; D is unresolved. The CDR3 loop spans 13 amino acids. CDR1 and CDR2 (germline): SEHNR, FQNEAQ (reference sequence). V was cut by 0 bases and J by 2 bases, with 4 bases left in between. CDR3 sequence reads: CASSLARNTEAFF. For the CDR3, the DNA is TGTGCCAGCAGCTTAGCCCGTAACACTGAAGCTTTCTTT.

This clone was recorded once. The genes are TRBV19 and TRBJ2-1; TRBD2 matches at 10 bases. Germline V gene lookup returns CDR1 LNHDA and CDR2 SQIVND (reference sequence). There are 15 residues in the CDR3. J lost 3 bases, V lost 5 bases, and 4 bases had no gene match. The CDR3 spells CASSSGTSDYNEQFF. The CDR3 region has the DNA TGTGCCAGTAGTTCGGGGACTAGCGACTACAATGAGCAGTTCTTC.

The V and J genes are TRBV6-5 and TRBJ1-2, with TRBD1 matching 8 bases. The CDR3 loop spans 13 amino acids. Germline lookup yields CDR1 MNHEY and CDR2 SVGAGI. J lost 1 base, V lost 6 bases, and 1 base had no gene match. The CDR3 protein is CASRQGVNYGYTF. The CDR3 DNA is TGTGCCAGCAGACAGGGGGTTAACTATGGCTACACCTTC.

The DNA for the CDR3 is TGTGCCAGCAGCGTTAACAGGGGGCAAGAGACCCAGTACTTC. The encoded protein is CASSVNRGQETQYF. The chain combines TRBV7-9 with TRBJ2-5; 8 bases agree with TRBD1. The CDR3 has 14 residues. Germline trimming cut 5 bases from V and 2 bases from J; bases unmatched to any gene: 4. Germline assignment: CDR1 SEHNR and CDR2 FQNEAQ (reference sequence).

This chain uses TRBV18 with TRBJ1-3; D ambiguous. CDR1 is KGHSH and CDR2 is LQKENI in the germline V gene. Trimming took off 6 bases at V and 0 bases at J, with 12 bases between the two ends. This CDR3 comprises 15 residues. CDR3 sequence reads: CASSPQRSSGNTIYF. Here the CDR3 DNA reads TGTGCCAGCTCTCCTCAGCGCAGCTCTGGAAACACCATATATTTT.

As to this clone: At the DNA level, this CDR3 is encoded by other sequences in the same sample as well. The chain has TRBV7-9 and TRBJ2-3, with 8 bases that match TRBD2. The CDR3 sequence is 15 residues long. Germline V CDR1 and CDR2: SEHNR, FQNEAQ (reference sequence). V was clipped by 4 bases and J by 3 bases; unmatched bases: 6. CDR3 nucleotide sequence: TGTGCCAGCAGCTCTACTAGCGGAGGGACAGATACGCAGTATTTT. Protein: CASSSTSGGTDTQYF.

The V and J genes are TRBV14 and TRBJ1-1; no firm D call. The germline V gene encodes CDR1 SGHDN and CDR2 FVKESK. The V end lost 5 bases, the J end lost 7 bases, and 8 bases lay between the germline ends. The CDR3 spans 11 residues. For the CDR3, the DNA is TGTGCCAGCAGCACAGCCCGTGAAGCTTTCTTT. Translated, it gives CASSTAREAFF.

CDR3: CASSPPQGANHDAFF. Here the CDR3 DNA reads TGTGCCAGCAGCCCCCCGCAGGGGGCGAATCATGACGCTTTCTTT. The genes are TRBV6-5 and TRBJ1-1; 8 bases are a match to TRBD1. Germline V lookup: CDR1 MNHEY, CDR2 SVGAGI. The V and J ends lost 6 bases and 11 bases, in that order; junction bases with no gene match: 17. The CDR3 has 15 amino acids.